The clone carrying this T cell receptor (beta chain) has just one count. The data stem from a study of control samples from healthy donors and cancer patients. TCRdb keeps only in-frame clones here, not all; method: immunoSEQ multiplex PCR. The table includes 130,000 or so clones, approximately 94% detected once. Trimming at V came to 3 bases and at J to 6 bases, leaving 10 bases not matched to a gene. CDR3 length equals 15 residues. CDR1 and CDR2 (germline): SGHRS, YFSETQ. The rearrangement joins TRBV5-1 to TRBJ2-7, with 9 bases fitting TRBD1. The sequence came from a man in his forties or fifties in good health. Sequencing was carried out using blood. This chain's CDR3 is CASSSARDRASEQYF. The CDR3, as DNA: TGCGCCAGCAGCTCCGCCCGGGACAGGGCTTCCGAGCAGTACTTC.